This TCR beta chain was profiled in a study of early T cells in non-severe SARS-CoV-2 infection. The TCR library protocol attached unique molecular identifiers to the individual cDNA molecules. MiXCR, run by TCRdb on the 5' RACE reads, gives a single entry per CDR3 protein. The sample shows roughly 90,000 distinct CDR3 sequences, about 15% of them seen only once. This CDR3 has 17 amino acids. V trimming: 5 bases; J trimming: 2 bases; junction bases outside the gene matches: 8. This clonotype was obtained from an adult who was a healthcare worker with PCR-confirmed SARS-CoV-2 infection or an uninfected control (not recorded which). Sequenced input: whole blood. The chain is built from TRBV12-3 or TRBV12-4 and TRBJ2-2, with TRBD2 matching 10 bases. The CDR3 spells CASSGSGGPLNTGELFF. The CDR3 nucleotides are TGTGCCAGCAGTGGTAGCGGGGGGCCATTAAACACCGGGGAGCTGTTTTTT.